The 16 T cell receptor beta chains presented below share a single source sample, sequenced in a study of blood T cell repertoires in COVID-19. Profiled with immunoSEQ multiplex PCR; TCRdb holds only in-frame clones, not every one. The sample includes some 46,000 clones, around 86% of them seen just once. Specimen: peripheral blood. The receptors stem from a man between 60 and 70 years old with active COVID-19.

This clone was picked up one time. DNA for the CDR3: TGTGCCAGCAGTCGGACTGACTACGAGCAGTACTTC. It translates to CASSRTDYEQYF. V usage is TRBV2 and J usage is TRBJ2-7, with a possible D match to TRBD2 (5 bases). The germline V gene has CDR1 SNHLY and CDR2 FYNNEI. The V and J ends lost 5 bases and 3 bases respectively, with 8 bases between them. The CDR3 extends over 12 amino acids.

In DNA, the CDR3 is TGCAGCGTTGAAGCGATGGTGCCGGATGAGCAGTTCTTC. It specifies CSVEAMVPDEQFF. The V and J genes are TRBV29-1 and TRBJ2-1; D not resolved. The CDR3 has 13 residues. Germline V gene lookup returns CDR1 SQVTM and CDR2 ANQGSEA. V was trimmed by 1 base and J by 8 bases, leaving 12 bases between them.

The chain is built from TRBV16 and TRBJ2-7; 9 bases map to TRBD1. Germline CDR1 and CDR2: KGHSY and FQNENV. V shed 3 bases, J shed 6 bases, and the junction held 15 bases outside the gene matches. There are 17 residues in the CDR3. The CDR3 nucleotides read TGTGCCAGCAGCCACGAAGTCACAGGGGGCGCGGGGCTCGAGCAGTACTTC. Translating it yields CASSHEVTGGAGLEQYF.

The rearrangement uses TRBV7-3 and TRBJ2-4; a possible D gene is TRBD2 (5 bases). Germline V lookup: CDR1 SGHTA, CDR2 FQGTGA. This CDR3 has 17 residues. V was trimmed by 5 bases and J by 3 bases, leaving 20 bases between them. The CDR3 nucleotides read TGTGCCAGCAGCCCGAAACTAGGGTGGTTGGGCAAAAACATTCAGTACTTC. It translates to CASSPKLGWLGKNIQYF.

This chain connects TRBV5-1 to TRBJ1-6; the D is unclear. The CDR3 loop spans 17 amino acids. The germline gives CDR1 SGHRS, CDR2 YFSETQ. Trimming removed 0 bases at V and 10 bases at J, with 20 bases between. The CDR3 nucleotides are TGCGCCAGCAGCTTGGCAGCCCGCGGCTATGGTAACTCACCCCTCCACTTT. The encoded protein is CASSLAARGYGNSPLHF.

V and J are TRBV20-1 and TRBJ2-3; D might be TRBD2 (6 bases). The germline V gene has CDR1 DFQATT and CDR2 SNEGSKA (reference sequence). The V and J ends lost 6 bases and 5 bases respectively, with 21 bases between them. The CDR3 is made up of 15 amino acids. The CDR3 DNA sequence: TGCAGTGCAAGTGGAGAGGGACTGTACCAAGATACGCAGTATTTT. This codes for CSASGEGLYQDTQYF.

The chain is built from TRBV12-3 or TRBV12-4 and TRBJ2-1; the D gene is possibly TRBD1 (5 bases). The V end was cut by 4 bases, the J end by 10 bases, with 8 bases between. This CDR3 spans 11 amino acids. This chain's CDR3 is CASSSGREQFF. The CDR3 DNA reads TGTGCCAGCAGTTCAGGGCGGGAGCAGTTCTTC.

The CDR3 here is CASSFGQGGQPQHF. The DNA for the CDR3 is TGTGCCAGCAGCTTTGGACAGGGTGGTCAGCCCCAGCATTTT. The chain has TRBV7-9 and TRBJ1-5; TRBD1 aligns across 8 bases. Germline V CDR1 and CDR2: SEHNR, FQNEAQ (reference sequence). This CDR3 comprises 14 residues. Trimming removed 3 bases from V and 6 bases from J; junction bases left unmatched: 4.

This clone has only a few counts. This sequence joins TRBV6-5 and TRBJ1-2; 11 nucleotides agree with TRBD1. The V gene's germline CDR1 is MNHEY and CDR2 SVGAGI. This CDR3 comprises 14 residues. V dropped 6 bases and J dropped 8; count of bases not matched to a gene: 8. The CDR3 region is CASSLDRGPRGYTF. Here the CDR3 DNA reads TGTGCCAGCAGCTTGGACAGGGGGCCTAGAGGCTACACCTTC.

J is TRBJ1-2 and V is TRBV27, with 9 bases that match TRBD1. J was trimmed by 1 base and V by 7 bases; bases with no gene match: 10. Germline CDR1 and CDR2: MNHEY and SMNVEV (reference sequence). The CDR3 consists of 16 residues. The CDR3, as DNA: TGTGCCAGCACCCGACTGGACAGGGGCGTTAACTATGGCTACACCTTC. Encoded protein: CASTRLDRGVNYGYTF.

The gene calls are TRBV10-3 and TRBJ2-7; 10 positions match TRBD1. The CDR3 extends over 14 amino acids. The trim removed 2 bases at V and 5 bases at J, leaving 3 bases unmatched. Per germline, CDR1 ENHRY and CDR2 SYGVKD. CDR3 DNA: TGTGCCATCAGTGAGCCAGACAGGGGGCACGAGCAGTACTTC. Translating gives CAISEPDRGHEQYF.

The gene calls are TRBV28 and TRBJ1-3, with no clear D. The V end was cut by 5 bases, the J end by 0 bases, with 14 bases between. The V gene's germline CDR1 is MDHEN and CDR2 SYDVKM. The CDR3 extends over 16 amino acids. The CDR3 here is CASSPVPGVSGNTIYF. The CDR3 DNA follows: TGTGCCAGCAGTCCCGTACCCGGGGTCTCTGGAAACACCATATATTTT.

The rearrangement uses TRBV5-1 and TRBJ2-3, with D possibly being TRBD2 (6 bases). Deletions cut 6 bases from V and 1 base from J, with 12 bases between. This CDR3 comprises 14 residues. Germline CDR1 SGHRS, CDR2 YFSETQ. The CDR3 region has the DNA TGCGCCAGCAAGTTGCGGGGCGGCACAGATACGCAGTATTTT. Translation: CASKLRGGTDTQYF.

The CDR3 region has the DNA TGTGCCAGCAGTTACTCTAGGGGAACCCAAGAGACCCAGTACTTC. Its protein product is CASSYSRGTQETQYF. This chain links TRBV6-2 or TRBV6-3 with TRBJ2-5; TRBD1 might be the D (5 bases). The CDR3 loop spans 15 amino acids. Germline-derived CDR1 and CDR2 are MNHEY and SVGEGT. Trimming left V 0 bases short and J 1 base short, with 9 bases between.

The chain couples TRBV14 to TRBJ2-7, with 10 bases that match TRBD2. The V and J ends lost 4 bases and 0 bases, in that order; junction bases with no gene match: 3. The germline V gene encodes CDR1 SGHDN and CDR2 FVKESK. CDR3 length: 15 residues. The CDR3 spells CASSRASGSSYEQYF. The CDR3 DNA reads TGTGCCAGCAGCCGGGCTAGCGGGAGCTCCTACGAGCAGTACTTC.

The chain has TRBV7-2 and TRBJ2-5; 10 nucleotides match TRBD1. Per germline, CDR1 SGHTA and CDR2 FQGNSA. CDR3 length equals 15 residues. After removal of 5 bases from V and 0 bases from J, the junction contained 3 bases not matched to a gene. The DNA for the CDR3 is TGTGCCAGCAGCGCGGGACAGGGGTACCAAGAGACCCAGTACTTC. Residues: CASSAGQGYQETQYF.